This entry lists 21 T cell receptor beta chains sequenced from one sample in a study of regulatory T cells in long-lasting Graves disease. The time point here: persistent/refractory GD, antithyroid drugs over 5 years with positive TRAb. PBMC-derived RNA was used for the TCR library. Sequencing libraries for TCR beta were prepared with iRepertoire HTBI primers and Arm-PCR of CDR3 regions. MiXCR, run by TCRdb on the multiplex PCR reads, gives a single entry per CDR3 protein. Here the sample spans approximately 440,000 distinct CDR3 sequences, around 24% being singletons. The sample was peripheral blood mononuclear cells (PBMCs), taken when the disease was refractory, from a patient treated with antithyroid drugs. These receptors originate from a female donor with Graves disease.

There are many counts of this clonotype. The rearrangement uses TRBV12-3 or TRBV12-4 and TRBJ2-5, with 11 bases that match TRBD2. CDR3 length: 18 residues. J was trimmed by 0 bases and V by 7 bases; bases with no gene match: 13. This CDR3 reads CASTQGVSGGGYQETQYF. The DNA of the CDR3 is TGTGCCAGCACCCAGGGGGTTAGCGGGGGGGGGTACCAAGAGACCCAGTACTTC.

This clonotype has a count of ten or more. The rearrangement links TRBV29-1 to TRBJ1-2, with 7 bases lining up with TRBD1. There are 16 residues in the CDR3. Germline V gene lookup returns CDR1 SQVTM and CDR2 ANQGSEA. With 4 bases clipped from V and 3 bases from J, the junction kept 14 bases outside the gene matches. The CDR3 DNA sequence: TGCAGCGTTGTTGGGGTGAACAGGGGCAAGGACTATGGCTACACCTTC. This sequence encodes CSVVGVNRGKDYGYTF.

The V gene is TRBV7-2, the J gene TRBJ2-1; 14 nucleotides match TRBD2. The CDR3 spans 15 residues. CDR1 is SGHTA and CDR2 is FQGNSA in the germline V gene. Germline trimming cut 6 bases from V and 8 bases from J; bases unmatched to any gene: 6. CDR3 DNA: TGTGCCAGCAGGGGGACTAGCGGGAGAAGGCATGAGCAGTTCTTC. Encoded protein: CASRGTSGRRHEQFF. The full variable domain, rest sourced from reference TRBV7-2 and TRBJ2-1, is GAGVSQSPSNKVTEKGKDVELRCDPISGHTALYWYRQSLGQGLEFLIYFQGNSAPDKSGLPSDRFSAERTGGSVSTLTIQRTQQEDSAVYLCASRGTSGRRHEQFFGPGTRLTVL.

CDR3 amino acids: CASSAQLWTGGHEQYF. CDR3 nucleotides: TGTGCCAGTAGTGCCCAACTTTGGACAGGGGGCCACGAGCAGTACTTC. The chain recombines TRBV19 with TRBJ2-7, with 11 bases matching TRBD1. Germline assignment: CDR1 LNHDA and CDR2 SQIVND (reference sequence). Trimming took 5 bases from V and 5 from J; bases not matched to a gene: 11. The length of the CDR3 is 16 residues.

The sample holds a few counts of this clonotype. The chain recombines TRBV29-1 with TRBJ2-2; D perhaps matches TRBD1 (5 bases). CDR1 and CDR2 (germline): SQVTM, ANQGSEA. Deletions cut 0 bases from V and 5 bases from J, with 10 bases between. This CDR3 has 14 amino acids. In DNA form, the CDR3 reads TGCAGCGTTGAAGACCCCAGGGTTACCGGGGAGCTGTTTTTT. This sequence encodes CSVEDPRVTGELFF.

In its sample, this clonotype was seen many times. The V call is TRBV24-1, the J call TRBJ2-6; TRBD1 matches 7 bases. Germline V gene sequence: CDR1 KGHDR, CDR2 SFDVKD. After removal of 3 bases from V and 0 bases from J, the junction contained 4 bases not matched to a gene. The CDR3 loop spans 17 amino acids. The CDR3 DNA reads as TGTGCCACCAGTGATACAGGGGAGATCTCTGGGGCCAACGTCCTGACTTTC. This gives the protein CATSDTGEISGANVLTF.

This clonotype was detected only a few times. This rearrangement joins TRBV7-9 to TRBJ1-6; no definite D call. CDR3 length equals 16 residues. With 5 bases removed from V and 0 bases from J, the gap between germline ends came to 11 bases. The germline CDR1 and CDR2 sequences are SEHNR and FQNEAQ (reference sequence). In DNA, the CDR3 is TGTGCCAGCAGCCCACCCGGGAGCTCCTATAATTCACCCCTCCACTTT. It translates to CASSPPGSSYNSPLHF.

The rearrangement joins TRBV12-3 or TRBV12-4 to TRBJ2-3; 12 positions match TRBD1. V lost 3 bases and J lost 5; bases outside the gene matches: 6. The CDR3 length is 16 residues. CDR3 bases: TGTGCCAGCAGTTTGGGACAGGGGGCGCCGGAAGATACGCAGTATTTT. It specifies CASSLGQGAPEDTQYF.

The chain couples TRBV5-1 to TRBJ2-7, with TRBD1 as a possible D gene (5 bases). Germline V gene sequence: CDR1 SGHRS, CDR2 YFSETQ. V was pared by 0 bases and J by 1 base, with 11 bases between. The CDR3 is made up of 15 amino acids. The CDR3 is CASSLVGQGSYEQYF. DNA for the CDR3: TGCGCCAGCAGCTTGGTTGGGCAGGGATCCTACGAGCAGTACTTC.

The V call is TRBV6-1, the J call TRBJ1-5; D unclear. The germline CDR1 and CDR2 sequences are MNHNS and SASEGT. The CDR3 is made up of 14 amino acids. Trimming took off 5 bases at V and 4 bases at J, with 12 bases between the two ends. The CDR3: CASSPLVGNQPQHF. Written as DNA, the CDR3 is TGTGCCAGCAGTCCACTCGTAGGTAATCAGCCCCAGCATTTT.

The gene calls are TRBV5-4 and TRBJ2-5; 15 bases match TRBD2. Per the germline V gene, CDR1 is SGHNT and CDR2 is YYREEE (reference sequence). The CDR3 runs to 18 residues. Trimming took 6 bases from V and 5 from J; bases not matched to a gene: 14. CDR3 in amino acids: CASTMGLAGGLGGETQYF. CDR3 in DNA: TGTGCCAGCACCATGGGACTAGCGGGAGGCCTGGGGGGGGAGACCCAGTACTTC.

Here the CDR3 reads CASSLAGGALGQPQHF. CDR3 DNA sequence: TGTGCCAGCAGCTTAGCGGGAGGGGCGCTGGGACAGCCCCAGCATTTT. This chain connects TRBV7-6 to TRBJ1-5; TRBD1 might be the D (5 bases). The V gene's germline CDR1 is SGHVS and CDR2 FNYEAQ. The V gene lost 0 bases and the J gene lost 7 bases, with 16 bases spanning the gap. The CDR3 contains 16 residues.

This clonotype has only a few counts. CDR3 coding DNA: TGTGCCATCAGTGATGGGGTAGGAGACGGAAATGAAAAACTGTTTTTT. Protein sequence: CAISDGVGDGNEKLFF. This chain joins TRBV10-3 and TRBJ1-4; D not certain. The CDR3 runs to 16 residues. Germline V gene data show CDR1 as ENHRY and CDR2 as SYGVKD. Deletions cut 3 bases from V and 5 bases from J, with 16 bases between.

This clonotype was picked up many times. The chain recombines TRBV7-2 with TRBJ2-4, with D possibly TRBD2 on 6 matching bases. V lost 2 bases to trimming and J lost 1 base, with 9 bases between them. The CDR3 has 15 residues. CDR1 SGHTA and CDR2 FQGNSA come from the germline V gene. CDR3 protein: CASSLRETAKNIQYF. The DNA for the CDR3 is TGTGCCAGCAGCTTACGGGAGACGGCCAAAAACATTCAGTACTTC.

This clonotype was recorded a few times. The V and J genes are TRBV29-1 and TRBJ2-5, with D perhaps TRBD2 (6 bases). Trimming left V 7 bases short and J 7 bases short, with 22 bases between. The germline V gene has CDR1 SQVTM and CDR2 ANQGSEA. The CDR3 covers 14 residues. The CDR3, as DNA: TGCAGCGGGGGGGAATCTGCCACCACGGGGACCCAGTACTTC. Its translation: CSGGESATTGTQYF. The variable domain in full, with the rest retrieved from reference TRBV29-1 and TRBJ2-5, is SAVISQKPSRDICQRGTSLTIQCQVDSQVTMMFWYRQQPGQSLTLIATANQGSEATYESGFVIDKFPISRPNLTFSTLTVSNMSPEDSSIYLCSGGESATTGTQYFGPGTRLLVL.

This clonotype was counted only a few times. The V gene is TRBV2, the J gene TRBJ2-7, with a possible D match to TRBD1 (5 bases). This CDR3 spans 12 amino acids. Germline V gene data show CDR1 as SNHLY and CDR2 as FYNNEI. V was cut by 6 bases and J by 5 bases, with 11 bases left in between. CDR3 sequence reads: CASSDQGNEQYF. The CDR3 nucleotides are TGTGCCAGCAGCGACCAGGGTAACGAGCAGTACTTC.

The chain couples TRBV30 to TRBJ2-7; TRBD2 might be the D (6 bases). The CDR3 extends over 16 amino acids. Deletions cut 0 bases from V and 6 bases from J, with 21 bases between. CDR1 is GTSNPN and CDR2 is SVGIG in the germline V gene (reference sequence). Here the CDR3 reads CAWSVGVAGRGLEQYF. The DNA of the CDR3 is TGTGCCTGGAGTGTAGGGGTGGCGGGAAGAGGACTCGAGCAGTACTTC.

The chain combines TRBV19 with TRBJ1-4, with D unresolved. The CDR3 contains 14 residues. V shed 7 bases and J shed 10 bases, with 19 bases lying between them. Germline V gene data show CDR1 as LNHDA and CDR2 as SQIVND (reference sequence). Here the CDR3 DNA reads TGTGCCAGTAACCACGGACTGAATGACGGAAAACTGTTTTTT. This codes for CASNHGLNDGKLFF.

This clonotype has more than one count but fewer than ten. V usage is TRBV6-5 and J usage is TRBJ1-2, with TRBD1 identical over 8 bases. V was pared by 4 bases and J by 2 bases, with 6 bases of the junction left unmatched. This CDR3 comprises 15 residues. The germline V gene encodes CDR1 MNHEY and CDR2 SVGAGI. The CDR3 DNA follows: TGTGCCAGCAGTTTCTCCGGGACAGGAAACTATGGCTACACCTTC. As protein: CASSFSGTGNYGYTF.

This clonotype showed up many times. This rearrangement joins TRBV3-1 to TRBJ1-2; no reliable D call. The CDR3 consists of 13 residues. The ends were cut back, 0 bases at V and 4 bases at J, with 6 bases in the middle. Per the germline V gene, CDR1 is LGHDT and CDR2 is YNNKEL (reference sequence). CDR3 coding DNA: TGTGCCAGCAGCCAAGATTCTCTCTATGGCTACACCTTC. Its protein product is CASSQDSLYGYTF. The variable domain in full, completed from reference TRBV3-1 and TRBJ1-2, reads DTAVSQTPKYLVTQMGNDKSIKCEQNLGHDTMYWYKQDSKKFLKIMFSYNNKELIINETVPNRFSPKSPDKAHLNLHINSLELGDSAVYFCASSQDSLYGYTFGSGTRLTVV.

In the case of this clonotype: Just one base apart from a much larger clone, this may be a read error. The chain recombines TRBV12-3 or TRBV12-4 with TRBJ2-5, with D hard to call. The CDR3 is made up of 15 amino acids. In nucleotides, the CDR3 is TGTGCCAACAGTTTAACTTCCGAAACTAAGACGACCCAGTACTTC. It is translated as CANSLTSETKTTQYF.